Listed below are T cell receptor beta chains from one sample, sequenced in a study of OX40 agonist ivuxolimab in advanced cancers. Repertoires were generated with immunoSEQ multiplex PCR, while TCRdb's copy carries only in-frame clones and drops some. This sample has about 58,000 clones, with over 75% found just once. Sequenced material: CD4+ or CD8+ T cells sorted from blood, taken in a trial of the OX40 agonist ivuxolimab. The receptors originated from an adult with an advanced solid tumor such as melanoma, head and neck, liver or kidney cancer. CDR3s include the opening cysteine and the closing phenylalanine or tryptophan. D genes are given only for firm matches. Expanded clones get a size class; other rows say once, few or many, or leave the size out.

cdr3_nt: TGTGCCAGCAGCTCTCCGGGTCTTAGCACAGATACGCAGTATTTT
cdr3_aa: CASSSPGLSTDTQYF
clone_size: -
v_call: TRBV11-2
d_call: -
j_call: TRBJ2-3

cdr3_nt: TGTGCCAGCAGCAACCATGGGGGGAACTATGGCTACACCTTC
cdr3_aa: CASSNHGGNYGYTF
clone_size: -
v_call: TRBV11-2
d_call: -
j_call: TRBJ1-2

cdr3_nt: TGTGCCAGCAGCTTAGGAACAGGGGGAGGGACTCCCCAGCATTTT
cdr3_aa: CASSLGTGGGTPQHF
clone_size: -
v_call: TRBV7-9
d_call: TRBD1
j_call: TRBJ1-5

cdr3_nt: TGTGCCAGCAGCCCTATAGCGCTGTACCAAGAGACCCAGTACTTC
cdr3_aa: CASSPIALYQETQYF
clone_size: -
v_call: TRBV7-8
d_call: -
j_call: TRBJ2-5

cdr3_nt: TGTGCCAGCACCGGGACAGTGAACACCGGGGAGCTGTTTTTT
cdr3_aa: CASTGTVNTGELFF
clone_size: -
v_call: TRBV28
d_call: TRBD1
j_call: TRBJ2-2

cdr3_nt: TGTGCCAGCACCGTGGACAGGGGGGCCGGGGAGCTGTTTTTT
cdr3_aa: CASTVDRGAGELFF
clone_size: -
v_call: TRBV7-7
d_call: TRBD1
j_call: TRBJ2-2

cdr3_nt: TGTGCCAGCGGAGAGCGGGGGATAGATACGCAGTATTTT
cdr3_aa: CASGERGIDTQYF
clone_size: -
v_call: TRBV2
d_call: TRBD2
j_call: TRBJ2-3

cdr3_nt: TGTGCCATCAGTGACTCCGCGGACAGGTATGGCTACACCTTC
cdr3_aa: CAISDSADRYGYTF
clone_size: few
v_call: TRBV10-3
d_call: TRBD1
j_call: TRBJ1-2

cdr3_nt: TGTGCCAGCAGCCAAGTCCGCTGGGAGGTTAGCGGGGGGGCAAAAGAGACCCAGTACTTC
cdr3_aa: CASSQVRWEVSGGAKETQYF
clone_size: few
v_call: TRBV4-2
d_call: TRBD2
j_call: TRBJ2-5

cdr3_nt: TGCGCCAGCAGCCAGGTCCCCGCAACTAATGAAAAACTGTTTTTT
cdr3_aa: CASSQVPATNEKLFF
clone_size: -
v_call: TRBV4-1
d_call: -
j_call: TRBJ1-4

cdr3_nt: TGTGCCAGCCGGGGACTCATGGGACTAGCGGGGGGAAGCACCGGGGAGCTGTTTTTT
cdr3_aa: CASRGLMGLAGGSTGELFF
clone_size: -
v_call: TRBV28
d_call: TRBD2
j_call: TRBJ2-2

cdr3_nt: TGCGCCAGCAGGAAGATTTCCTATAATTCACCCCTCCACTTT
cdr3_aa: CASRKISYNSPLHF
clone_size: few
v_call: TRBV5-1
d_call: -
j_call: TRBJ1-6

cdr3_nt: TGCGCCAGCAGCTTGGGAGGGACCTTGGGTCAGTACAATGAGCAGTTCTTC
cdr3_aa: CASSLGGTLGQYNEQFF
clone_size: once
v_call: TRBV5-1
d_call: -
j_call: TRBJ2-1

cdr3_nt: TGTGCCAGCTCACCCCGACAGGAAAAGTACGAGCAGTACTTC
cdr3_aa: CASSPRQEKYEQYF
clone_size: -
v_call: TRBV18
d_call: -
j_call: TRBJ2-7

cdr3_nt: TGTGCCACCACCGGGGCAGGGTATTACACTGAAGCTTTCTTT
cdr3_aa: CATTGAGYYTEAFF
clone_size: -
v_call: TRBV15
d_call: -
j_call: TRBJ1-1

cdr3_nt: TGTGCCAGCAGCGAGAGACAACAGGGGGCTCTGTCACCCCTCCACTTT
cdr3_aa: CASSERQQGALSPLHF
clone_size: -
v_call: TRBV5-4
d_call: TRBD1
j_call: TRBJ1-6

cdr3_nt: TGCGCCAGCAGCTTGCGAACTAGCGGGGGGCTGGGGAATGAGCAGTTCTTC
cdr3_aa: CASSLRTSGGLGNEQFF
clone_size: -
v_call: TRBV5-1
d_call: TRBD2
j_call: TRBJ2-1

cdr3_nt: TGTGCCAGTATTCCTCGAACGGATAGCGGGGGGGAGCAGTTCTTC
cdr3_aa: CASIPRTDSGGEQFF
clone_size: -
v_call: TRBV19
d_call: TRBD2
j_call: TRBJ2-1

cdr3_nt: TGTGCCAGCAGCTTGGGAAAAGGGGGCTTGAACACTGAAGCTTTCTTT
cdr3_aa: CASSLGKGGLNTEAFF
clone_size: -
v_call: TRBV5-4
d_call: TRBD1
j_call: TRBJ1-1

cdr3_nt: TGTGCCAGTAGGCTGCGGGGGGCCCAAGAGACCCAGTACTTC
cdr3_aa: CASRLRGAQETQYF
clone_size: few
v_call: TRBV19
d_call: TRBD2
j_call: TRBJ2-5

cdr3_nt: TGTGCCAGCAGCCCTAGGATGAGGGCGGAAGCTTTCTTT
cdr3_aa: CASSPRMRAEAFF
clone_size: few
v_call: TRBV11-2
d_call: -
j_call: TRBJ1-1

cdr3_nt: TGTGCCAGCAGTTTACGTGGTCAGCCCCAGCATTTT
cdr3_aa: CASSLRGQPQHF
clone_size: -
v_call: TRBV28
d_call: -
j_call: TRBJ1-5

cdr3_nt: TGCGCCAGCAGCTTGCGCAGGGGGCGGCGGGAGACCCAGTACTTC
cdr3_aa: CASSLRRGRRETQYF
clone_size: once
v_call: TRBV5-1
d_call: TRBD1
j_call: TRBJ2-5

cdr3_nt: TGTGCCATCAGTGGGGGGGGTAAGCAGTACTTC
cdr3_aa: CAISGGGKQYF
clone_size: once
v_call: TRBV10-3
d_call: TRBD2
j_call: TRBJ2-7

cdr3_nt: TGTGCCAGCTGCGATGACGGGAAGGCGAACACCGGGGAGCTGTTTTTT
cdr3_aa: CASCDDGKANTGELFF
clone_size: -
v_call: TRBV2
d_call: -
j_call: TRBJ2-2

cdr3_nt: TGTGCCAGCATCAAGGACAGGTTCTATGGCTACACCTTC
cdr3_aa: CASIKDRFYGYTF
clone_size: -
v_call: TRBV6-5
d_call: TRBD1
j_call: TRBJ1-2

cdr3_nt: TGTGCCAGCAGCTTAGGCCAGGCAGAGACCCAGTACTTC
cdr3_aa: CASSLGQAETQYF
clone_size: -
v_call: TRBV7-9
d_call: -
j_call: TRBJ2-5

cdr3_nt: TGTGCCAGCAGCGTAGCGGCGGAGAACAATGAGCAGTTCTTC
cdr3_aa: CASSVAAENNEQFF
clone_size: few
v_call: TRBV9
d_call: -
j_call: TRBJ2-1

cdr3_nt: TGCGCCAGCAGCTTGGTCGGCCAGGGGGGGTCCGAGACCCAGTACTTC
cdr3_aa: CASSLVGQGGSETQYF
clone_size: -
v_call: TRBV5-1
d_call: -
j_call: TRBJ2-5

cdr3_nt: TGTGCCAGCAGCCAGACTAGCGCTGAGCAGTTCTTC
cdr3_aa: CASSQTSAEQFF
clone_size: -
v_call: TRBV7-8
d_call: TRBD2
j_call: TRBJ2-1

cdr3_nt: TGTGCCAGCAGTTCCCACGGGACAGCTTACACCGGGGAGCTGTTTTTT
cdr3_aa: CASSSHGTAYTGELFF
clone_size: -
v_call: TRBV5-4
d_call: TRBD1
j_call: TRBJ2-2

cdr3_nt: TGTGCCAGCAGTTACCTGGGGGCGGGGGGAGATACGCAGTATTTT
cdr3_aa: CASSYLGAGGDTQYF
clone_size: once
v_call: TRBV6-5
d_call: TRBD2
j_call: TRBJ2-3

cdr3_nt: TGCGCCAGCAGCTTGTTACTGGACACTGAAGCTTTCTTT
cdr3_aa: CASSLLLDTEAFF
clone_size: once
v_call: TRBV5-1
d_call: -
j_call: TRBJ1-1

cdr3_nt: TGTGCCAGCAGCTTGAGAAGTGGCTACACCTTC
cdr3_aa: CASSLRSGYTF
clone_size: -
v_call: TRBV5-6
d_call: -
j_call: TRBJ1-2

cdr3_nt: TGTGCCATCAGTGAAGCCTACAATGAGCAGTTCTTC
cdr3_aa: CAISEAYNEQFF
clone_size: -
v_call: TRBV10-3
d_call: -
j_call: TRBJ2-1

cdr3_nt: TGTGCCAGCAGTGAAAACACCTATGGCTACACCTTC
cdr3_aa: CASSENTYGYTF
clone_size: once
v_call: TRBV6-1
d_call: -
j_call: TRBJ1-2

cdr3_nt: TGTGCCACCATCCGACAGGGAGTTGAAAAACTGTTTTTT
cdr3_aa: CATIRQGVEKLFF
clone_size: -
v_call: TRBV6-1
d_call: TRBD1
j_call: TRBJ1-4

cdr3_nt: TGTGCCAGCAGTTACCAGTATAGCAATCAGCCCCAGCATTTT
cdr3_aa: CASSYQYSNQPQHF
clone_size: -
v_call: TRBV6-5
d_call: -
j_call: TRBJ1-5

cdr3_nt: TGTGCCAGCAGCCAACTGGCGGGGGGCGGCTGGGAGACCCAGTACTTC
cdr3_aa: CASSQLAGGGWETQYF
clone_size: -
v_call: TRBV2
d_call: TRBD2
j_call: TRBJ2-5

cdr3_nt: TGTGCCATCAGTGAGTCTAGCCCCGGGACAGCAAACTATGGCTACACCTTC
cdr3_aa: CAISESSPGTANYGYTF
clone_size: -
v_call: TRBV10-3
d_call: TRBD1
j_call: TRBJ1-2

cdr3_nt: TGTGCCAGTAGCCAAGCCCTGAACACTGAAGCTTTCTTT
cdr3_aa: CASSQALNTEAFF
clone_size: few
v_call: TRBV19
d_call: -
j_call: TRBJ1-1

cdr3_nt: TGTGCCAGCAGTTTATGGCAGAACACCGGGGAGCTGTTTTTT
cdr3_aa: CASSLWQNTGELFF
clone_size: -
v_call: TRBV27
d_call: -
j_call: TRBJ2-2

cdr3_nt: TGTGCCAGCAGCTTTAAACAGGGGGAACCTGAAGCTTTCTTT
cdr3_aa: CASSFKQGEPEAFF
clone_size: -
v_call: TRBV7-6
d_call: TRBD1
j_call: TRBJ1-1

cdr3_nt: TGTGCCAGCAGTTACGCCTCCCTCGGGGGGGCCGTAGAGACCCAGTACTTC
cdr3_aa: CASSYASLGGAVETQYF
clone_size: once
v_call: TRBV13
d_call: TRBD2
j_call: TRBJ2-5

cdr3_nt: TGTGCCAACTCCCTAGGGGGTATGAGCACCGGGGAGCTGTTTTTT
cdr3_aa: CANSLGGMSTGELFF
clone_size: -
v_call: TRBV6-1
d_call: -
j_call: TRBJ2-2

cdr3_nt: TGTGCCAGCAATAGAGAGACCCAGTACTTC
cdr3_aa: CASNRETQYF
clone_size: few
v_call: TRBV9
d_call: -
j_call: TRBJ2-5

cdr3_nt: TGTGCCAGCAGCCTGGGACAGGGCCTTAATTCACCCCTCCACTTT
cdr3_aa: CASSLGQGLNSPLHF
clone_size: once
v_call: TRBV5-6
d_call: TRBD1
j_call: TRBJ1-6

cdr3_nt: TGCGCCAGCAGCTTTGGGGGGGACAATCAGCCCCAGCATTTT
cdr3_aa: CASSFGGDNQPQHF
clone_size: -
v_call: TRBV5-1
d_call: -
j_call: TRBJ1-5

cdr3_nt: TGTGCCAGCAGTGAACTAGTAGAGACCCAGTACTTC
cdr3_aa: CASSELVETQYF
clone_size: few
v_call: TRBV2
d_call: -
j_call: TRBJ2-5

cdr3_nt: TGTGCCAGTAGTGACGGGCCTTCTGGCTACACCTTC
cdr3_aa: CASSDGPSGYTF
clone_size: -
v_call: TRBV19
d_call: -
j_call: TRBJ1-2

cdr3_nt: TGTGCCAGCAGCTTAGCTCCCAGCAATGAGCAGTTCTTC
cdr3_aa: CASSLAPSNEQFF
clone_size: -
v_call: TRBV7-2
d_call: -
j_call: TRBJ2-1